These T cell receptor beta chains were read from a single sample in a study of cytomegalovirus exposure and HLA in healthy donors. Using immunoSEQ multiplex PCR, the repertoire was profiled, and TCRdb retains in-frame clones only, with some absent. The data contain some 130,000 clones, about three quarters of them singletons. Sequencing was carried out using PBMCs. Source of these receptors: a human donor in good health. Both conserved end residues are part of each CDR3. The order of the fields is V gene, J gene, clone size, D gene, CDR3 protein, CDR3 DNA. The D gene is left open where the match is weak. Clone size is not always given. Where it is, it says once, few, many or a class for expanded clones.

v_call: TRBV6-1; j_call: TRBJ1-5; clone_size: -; d_call: TRBD1; cdr3_aa: CASNLGQGIEPQHF; cdr3_nt: TGTGCCAGCAATTTAGGACAGGGGATTGAGCCCCAGCATTTT
v_call: TRBV2; j_call: TRBJ2-1; clone_size: -; d_call: -; cdr3_aa: CASSEMAVPSYNEQFF; cdr3_nt: TGTGCCAGCAGTGAAATGGCAGTCCCCTCCTACAATGAGCAGTTCTTC
v_call: TRBV4-1; j_call: TRBJ2-7; clone_size: few; d_call: -; cdr3_aa: CASSQDTSGFYEQYF; cdr3_nt: TGTGCCAGCAGCCAAGATACCAGCGGGTTCTACGAGCAGTACTTC
v_call: TRBV5-3; j_call: TRBJ2-3; clone_size: -; d_call: -; cdr3_aa: CARSFPRDPGGDTQYF; cdr3_nt: TGTGCCAGAAGCTTTCCTAGGGACCCAGGAGGGGATACGCAGTATTTT
v_call: TRBV27; j_call: TRBJ2-7; clone_size: -; d_call: TRBD2; cdr3_aa: CASSLLGGYEQYF; cdr3_nt: TGTGCCAGCAGTTTATTGGGGGGGTACGAGCAGTACTTC
v_call: TRBV6-5; j_call: TRBJ2-7; clone_size: -; d_call: -; cdr3_aa: CASQGSNSYEQYF; cdr3_nt: TGTGCCAGCCAGGGTTCGAACTCCTACGAGCAGTACTTC
v_call: TRBV5-1; j_call: TRBJ2-2; clone_size: -; d_call: TRBD1; cdr3_aa: CASSRTGLDTGELFF; cdr3_nt: TGCGCCAGCAGCAGGACAGGGTTGGACACCGGGGAGCTGTTTTTT
v_call: TRBV29-1; j_call: TRBJ1-1; clone_size: -; d_call: -; cdr3_aa: CSARLRAVAFF; cdr3_nt: TGCAGCGCTAGGCTTCGTGCAGTAGCTTTCTTT
v_call: TRBV6-6; j_call: TRBJ2-7; clone_size: -; d_call: -; cdr3_aa: CASSYSVEQYF; cdr3_nt: TGTGCCAGCAGTTATTCTGTCGAGCAGTACTTC
v_call: TRBV14; j_call: TRBJ2-2; clone_size: -; d_call: -; cdr3_aa: CASSLILGRELFF; cdr3_nt: TGTGCCAGCAGCCTCATTTTGGGGCGGGAGCTGTTTTTT
v_call: TRBV7-2; j_call: TRBJ1-1; clone_size: -; d_call: -; cdr3_aa: CASSKTDRPFIQNTEAFF; cdr3_nt: TGTGCCAGCAGCAAGACTGACAGACCTTTTATCCAGAACACTGAAGCTTTCTTT
v_call: TRBV7-9; j_call: TRBJ1-2; clone_size: -; d_call: TRBD1; cdr3_aa: CASSSPDRESNYGYTF; cdr3_nt: TGTGCCAGCAGCTCACCCGACAGGGAGTCTAACTATGGCTACACCTTC
v_call: TRBV27; j_call: TRBJ2-7; clone_size: -; d_call: TRBD2; cdr3_aa: CASSSQTGGSLSYEQYF; cdr3_nt: TGTGCCAGCAGTTCTCAAACCGGGGGGTCCCTCTCGTACGAGCAGTACTTC
v_call: TRBV2; j_call: TRBJ2-5; clone_size: -; d_call: TRBD2; cdr3_aa: CASSEAPGGGETQYF; cdr3_nt: TGTGCCAGCAGTGAAGCGCCGGGAGGAGGTGAGACCCAGTACTTC
v_call: TRBV5-1; j_call: TRBJ2-5; clone_size: -; d_call: -; cdr3_aa: CASSLGLETQETQYF; cdr3_nt: TGCGCCAGCAGCTTGGGATTGGAGACCCAAGAGACCCAGTACTTC
v_call: TRBV5-6; j_call: TRBJ1-4; clone_size: few; d_call: -; cdr3_aa: CASRTSGNEKLFF; cdr3_nt: TGTGCCAGCAGGACTTCCGGTAATGAAAAACTGTTTTTT
v_call: TRBV7-6; j_call: TRBJ1-2; clone_size: -; d_call: -; cdr3_aa: CASSSIQGSYGYTF; cdr3_nt: TGTGCCAGCAGCTCCATTCAGGGGAGCTATGGCTACACCTTC
v_call: TRBV7-6; j_call: TRBJ1-6; clone_size: -; d_call: -; cdr3_aa: CASSFSGDGGSPLHF; cdr3_nt: TGTGCCAGCAGCTTCTCAGGGGATGGGGGTTCACCCCTCCACTTT
v_call: TRBV18; j_call: TRBJ2-5; clone_size: -; d_call: -; cdr3_aa: CASSPSFPATRETQYF; cdr3_nt: TGTGCCAGCTCACCCTCTTTTCCAGCTACACGGGAGACTCAGTACTTC
v_call: TRBV5-4; j_call: TRBJ2-3; clone_size: -; d_call: -; cdr3_aa: CASSQDGELFLSTDTQYF; cdr3_nt: TGTGCCAGTAGCCAAGACGGAGAACTCTTCCTTAGCACAGATACGCAGTATTTT
v_call: TRBV13; j_call: TRBJ2-3; clone_size: -; d_call: -; cdr3_aa: CASSFFDTYTDTQYF; cdr3_nt: TGTGCCAGCAGCTTCTTTGACACCTACACAGATACGCAGTATTTT
v_call: TRBV7-6; j_call: TRBJ2-1; clone_size: -; d_call: TRBD2; cdr3_aa: CASSSNGRGAWEQFF; cdr3_nt: TGTGCCAGCAGCTCCAATGGGCGGGGGGCCTGGGAGCAGTTCTTC
v_call: TRBV6-7; j_call: TRBJ1-6; clone_size: few; d_call: -; cdr3_aa: CAPRELQGSMMSPLHF; cdr3_nt: TGTGCCCCGAGGGAGTTACAGGGATCAATGATGTCACCCCTCCACTTT
v_call: TRBV5-6; j_call: TRBJ2-6; clone_size: -; d_call: -; cdr3_aa: CASSLVAAGANVLTF; cdr3_nt: TGTGCCAGCAGCTTGGTGGCCGCTGGGGCCAACGTCCTGACTTTC
v_call: TRBV27; j_call: TRBJ2-3; clone_size: -; d_call: TRBD2; cdr3_aa: CASSFVLAGGYTQYF; cdr3_nt: TGTGCCAGCAGTTTCGTACTAGCGGGGGGATATACGCAGTATTTT
v_call: TRBV6-6; j_call: TRBJ1-5; clone_size: -; d_call: -; cdr3_aa: CASSYGGSNQPQHF; cdr3_nt: TGTGCCAGCAGTTACGGCGGCAGTAATCAGCCCCAGCATTTT
v_call: TRBV11-3; j_call: TRBJ2-1; clone_size: -; d_call: -; cdr3_aa: CASSLNRDKYNEQFF; cdr3_nt: TGTGCCAGCAGCTTGAACCGGGACAAATACAATGAGCAGTTCTTC